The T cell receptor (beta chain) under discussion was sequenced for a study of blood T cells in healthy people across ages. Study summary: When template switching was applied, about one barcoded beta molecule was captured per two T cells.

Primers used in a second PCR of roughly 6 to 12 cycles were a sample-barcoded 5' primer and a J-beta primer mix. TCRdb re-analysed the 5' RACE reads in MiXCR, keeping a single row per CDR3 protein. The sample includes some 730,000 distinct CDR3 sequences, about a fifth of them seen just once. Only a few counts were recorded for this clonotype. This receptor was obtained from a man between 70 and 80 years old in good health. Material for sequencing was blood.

The CDR3 DNA reads TGCAGTGCTAGAGTACCCCGTAGGGTGACCTCAGCTAACTATGGCTACACCTTC. Protein product: CSARVPRRVTSANYGYTF. The chain recombines TRBV20-1 with TRBJ1-2; D unclear. The CDR3 sequence is 18 residues long. Germline V gives CDR1 DFQATT, CDR2 SNEGSKA (reference sequence). Trimming removed 1 base from V and 0 bases from J, with 21 bases in between.